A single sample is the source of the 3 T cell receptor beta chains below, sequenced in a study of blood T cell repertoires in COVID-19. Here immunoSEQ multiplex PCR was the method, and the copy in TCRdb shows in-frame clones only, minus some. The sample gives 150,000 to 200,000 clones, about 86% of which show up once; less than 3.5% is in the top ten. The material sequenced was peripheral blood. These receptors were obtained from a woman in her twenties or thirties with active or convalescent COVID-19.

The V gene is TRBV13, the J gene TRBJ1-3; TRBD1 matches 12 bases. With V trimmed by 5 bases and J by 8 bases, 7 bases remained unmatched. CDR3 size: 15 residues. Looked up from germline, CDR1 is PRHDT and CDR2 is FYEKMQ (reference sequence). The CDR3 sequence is CASSPPGQGAYTIYF. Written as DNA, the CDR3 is TGTGCCAGCAGCCCTCCGGGACAGGGGGCGTACACCATATATTTT.

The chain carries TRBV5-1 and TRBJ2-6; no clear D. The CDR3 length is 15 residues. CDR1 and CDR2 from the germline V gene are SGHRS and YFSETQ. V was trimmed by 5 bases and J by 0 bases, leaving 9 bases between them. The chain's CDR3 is CASSPRSSGANVLTF. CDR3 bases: TGCGCCAGCAGTCCCAGAAGCTCTGGGGCCAACGTCCTGACTTTC.

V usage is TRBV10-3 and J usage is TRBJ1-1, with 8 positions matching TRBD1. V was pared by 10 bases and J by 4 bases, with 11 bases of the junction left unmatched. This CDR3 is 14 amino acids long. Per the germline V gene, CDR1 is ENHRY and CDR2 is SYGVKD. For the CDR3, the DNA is TGTGCCACGTGGGGACAGGCGAGGGGCACTGAAGCTTTCTTT. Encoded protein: CATWGQARGTEAFF.